Given below is one T cell receptor (beta chain) in context. The antigen remains unidentified. The data were obtained in a study of cytomegalovirus exposure and HLA in healthy donors. Points from the study as a whole: Productive status was seen about 90% or about 30% of the time for most TCR beta V segments in an earlier analysis.

PCR amplification relied on 60 Vbeta primers (plus 13 Jbeta primers). Clones were read by immunoSEQ multiplex PCR, and TCRdb kept only the in-frame ones, dropping some. Of 95,000 or so clones detected, roughly 79% appear once; the ten largest clones hold approximately 4.2%. CDR1 and CDR2 from the germline V gene are SGDLS and YYNGEE. The CDR3 has 16 residues. V lost 0 bases and J lost 0; bases outside the gene matches: 3. The TCR comes from a woman in her 70s in good health and CMV-seropositive. The sequencing input was PBMCs. This chain connects TRBV9 to TRBJ2-3; TRBD2 agrees at 8 bases. CDR3 nucleotides: TGTGCCAGCAGCGTAGGACTAGCGATTAGCACAGATACGCAGTATTTT. Its translation: CASSVGLAISTDTQYF. Supplemented by reference TRBV9 and TRBJ2-3, the full variable domain reads DSGVTQTPKHLITATGQRVTLRCSPRSGDLSVYWYQQSLDQGLQFLIQYYNGEERAKGNILERFSAQQFPDLHSELNLSSLELGDSALYFCASSVGLAISTDTQYFGPGTRLTVL.